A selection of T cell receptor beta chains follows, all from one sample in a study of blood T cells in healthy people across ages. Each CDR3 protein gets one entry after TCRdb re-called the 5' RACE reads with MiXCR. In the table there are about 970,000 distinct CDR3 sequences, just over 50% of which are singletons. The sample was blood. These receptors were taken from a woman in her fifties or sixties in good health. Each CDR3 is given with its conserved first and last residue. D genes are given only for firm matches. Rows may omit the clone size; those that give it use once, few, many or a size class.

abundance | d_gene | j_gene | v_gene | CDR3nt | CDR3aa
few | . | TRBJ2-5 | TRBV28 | TGTGCCAGCAGACTCTGGGAGAAGCAGTACTTC | CASRLWEKQYF
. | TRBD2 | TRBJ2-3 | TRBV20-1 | TGCAGTGCTCGGACTAGCGGGGCGAGGTGGGATACGCAGTATTTT | CSARTSGARWDTQYF
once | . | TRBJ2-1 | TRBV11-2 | TGTGCCAGCAGCTTAATAGTTCCGGGATTTGGAGATGAGCAGTTCTTC | CASSLIVPGFGDEQFF
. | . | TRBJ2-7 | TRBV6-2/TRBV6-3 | TGTGCCAGCAGGCCTCGCGGGGGCTCCCTCGCCGAGCAGTACTTC | CASRPRGGSLAEQYF
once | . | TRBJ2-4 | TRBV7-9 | TGTGCCAGCAGCCCAGAGGACCGATACGGGGAGCAGTACTTC | CASSPEDRYGEQYF
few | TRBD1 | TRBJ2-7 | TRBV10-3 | TGTGCCATCAGCCCTGGACAGGATCCCTACGAGCAGTACTTC | CAISPGQDPYEQYF
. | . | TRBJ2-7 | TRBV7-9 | TGTGCCATCGGAGGAAGGCGATCCGACGAGCAGTACTTC | CAIGGRRSDEQYF
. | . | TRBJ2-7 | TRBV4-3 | TGCGCCAGCGACCGGGGGCGAAGCTCCTACGAGCAGTACTTC | CASDRGRSSYEQYF
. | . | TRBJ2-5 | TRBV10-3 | TGTGCCACCGGGCGGTGGGACGACAATGAGCAGTACTTC | CATGRWDDNEQYF
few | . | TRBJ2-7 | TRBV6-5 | TGTGCCAGCCGCCGGGCAGGGGATACCTACGAGCAGTACTTC | CASRRAGDTYEQYF
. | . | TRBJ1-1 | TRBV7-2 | TGTGCCAGCAGCTCTCAGAGTGGGGGGAACACTGAAGCTTTCTTT | CASSSQSGGNTEAFF
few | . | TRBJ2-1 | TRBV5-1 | TGCGCCAGCAGCCTAACCCAGTCGTACAATGAGCAGTTCTTC | CASSLTQSYNEQFF
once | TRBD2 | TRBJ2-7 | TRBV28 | TGTGCCAGCAGTTTTGTGACTAGCGGAGGGGGTGAGCAGTACTTC | CASSFVTSGGGEQYF